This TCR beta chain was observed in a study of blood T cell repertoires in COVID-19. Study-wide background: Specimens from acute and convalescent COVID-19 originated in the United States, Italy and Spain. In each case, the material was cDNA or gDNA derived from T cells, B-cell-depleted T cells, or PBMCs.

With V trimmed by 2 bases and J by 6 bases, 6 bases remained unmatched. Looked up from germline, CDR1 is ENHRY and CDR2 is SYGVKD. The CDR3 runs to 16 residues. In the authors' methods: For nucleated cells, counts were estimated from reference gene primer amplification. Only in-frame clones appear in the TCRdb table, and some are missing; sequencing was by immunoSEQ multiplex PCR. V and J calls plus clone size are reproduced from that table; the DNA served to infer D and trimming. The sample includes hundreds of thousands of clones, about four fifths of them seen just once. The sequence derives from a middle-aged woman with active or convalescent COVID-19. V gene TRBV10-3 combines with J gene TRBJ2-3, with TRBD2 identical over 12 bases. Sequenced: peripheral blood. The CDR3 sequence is CAISEVTSGSGDTQYF. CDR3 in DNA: TGTGCCATCAGTGAGGTGACTAGCGGGAGTGGTGATACGCAGTATTTT.